The source of this TCR beta chain is a study of T cells expressing NK-cell markers. The overall study: In the group of eight sequenced donors, seven were HCMV-seropositive and one was seronegative. Broader study findings: A handful of donors likewise had their CD3+CD56-NKG2C+ fraction led by these clonotypes. Dominant NKG2C+ clonotype frequencies of about 1.0-7.5% of CD8+ T cells were measured in several donors.

Researchers built TCR beta cDNA using 5'RACE template switching with UMIs. Reanalyzing the 5' RACE reads, TCRdb keeps one entry per CDR3 protein, without DNA. Its table records 160,000 or so distinct CDR3 sequences. The CDR3 sequence is 14 residues long. Germline CDR1 KGHSH, CDR2 LQKENI. A remark on this clonotype: Its specificity is not known.

This TCR was recovered from a woman aged 18 to 75 in good health. The sequenced sample was blood T cells: a sorted CD56 or NKG2C T cell subset, CD4+ or CD8+ T cells, or bulk PBMC T cells (not recorded which). The chain uses TRBV18 and TRBJ1-4; TCRdb selects TRBD1, and the lack of DNA leaves this call unchecked. CDR3: CASSESGQGEKLFF.